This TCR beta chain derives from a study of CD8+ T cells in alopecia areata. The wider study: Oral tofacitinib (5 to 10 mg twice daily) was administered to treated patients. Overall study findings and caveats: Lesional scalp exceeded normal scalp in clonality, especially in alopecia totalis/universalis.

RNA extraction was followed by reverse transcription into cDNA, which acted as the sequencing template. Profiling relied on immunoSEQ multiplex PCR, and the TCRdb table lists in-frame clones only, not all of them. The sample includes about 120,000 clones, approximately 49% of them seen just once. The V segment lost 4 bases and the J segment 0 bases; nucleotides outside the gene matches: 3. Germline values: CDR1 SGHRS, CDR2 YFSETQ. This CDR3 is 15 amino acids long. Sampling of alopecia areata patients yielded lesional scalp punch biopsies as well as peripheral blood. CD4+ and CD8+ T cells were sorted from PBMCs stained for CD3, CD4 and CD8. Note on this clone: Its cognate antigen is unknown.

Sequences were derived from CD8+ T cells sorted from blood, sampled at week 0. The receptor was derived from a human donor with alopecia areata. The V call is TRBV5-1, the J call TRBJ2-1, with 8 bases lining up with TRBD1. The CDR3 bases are TGCGCCAGCAGCGTGGACAGGGCCTCCTACAATGAGCAGTTCTTC. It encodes CASSVDRASYNEQFF.